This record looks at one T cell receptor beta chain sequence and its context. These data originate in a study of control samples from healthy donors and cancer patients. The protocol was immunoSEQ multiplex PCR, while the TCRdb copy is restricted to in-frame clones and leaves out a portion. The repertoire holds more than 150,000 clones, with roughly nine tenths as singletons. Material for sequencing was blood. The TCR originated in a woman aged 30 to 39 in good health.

In DNA form, the CDR3 reads TGTGCCAGCACCCGACTAGCGGGAGAACATACGCAGTATTTT. Translating it yields CASTRLAGEHTQYF. The chain couples TRBV27 to TRBJ2-3, with 12 nucleotides matching TRBD2. Germline V gene data show CDR1 as MNHEY and CDR2 as SMNVEV (reference sequence). The CDR3 is made up of 14 amino acids. V shed 7 bases, J shed 7 bases, and the junction held 6 bases outside the gene matches.